One and the same sample provided the 15 T cell receptor beta chains below, sequenced in a study of cytomegalovirus exposure and HLA in healthy donors. Primers included in the PCR were 60 Vbeta and 13 Jbeta primers. TCRdb's table, derived via immunoSEQ multiplex PCR, lists solely in-frame clones and lacks some. The data show some 180,000 clones, approximately 9.5% seen once. Sequenced sample: PBMCs. Source of these receptors: a woman between 25 and 40 years old in good health and CMV-seropositive.

The gene calls are TRBV7-6 and TRBJ1-5; 8 nucleotides line up with TRBD1. Germline V gives CDR1 SGHVS, CDR2 FNYEAQ. Trimming removed 3 bases from V and 6 bases from J; junction bases left unmatched: 7. This CDR3 has 15 amino acids. DNA for the CDR3: TGTGCCAGCAGCTTGGGGCCAGGGGGCGGTCAGCCCCAGCATTTT. Translating gives CASSLGPGGGQPQHF.

V usage is TRBV12-5 and J usage is TRBJ2-7; 11 bases match TRBD1. Trimming cost V 7 bases and J 1 base; bases outside gene matches: 6. Germline V lookup: CDR1 LGHNT, CDR2 FRNRAP. The CDR3 sequence is 15 residues long. DNA for the CDR3: TGTGCTAGTGCTCACGGGACAGGGGGGTCCTACGAGCAGTACTTC. This gives the protein CASAHGTGGSYEQYF.

This clone was detected a few times. This chain joins TRBV5-1 and TRBJ2-1; 9 nucleotides match TRBD2. CDR3 length: 16 amino acids. From germline, CDR1 is SGHRS and CDR2 YFSETQ. V shed 0 bases, J shed 6 bases, and the junction held 7 bases outside the gene matches. CDR3 loop: CASSLGAGGFSNEQFF. The CDR3 nucleotides are TGCGCCAGCAGCTTGGGAGCGGGAGGATTCTCCAATGAGCAGTTCTTC.

J is TRBJ2-5 and V is TRBV30, with TRBD2 identical over 14 bases. This CDR3 has 14 residues. Germline V lookup: CDR1 GTSNPN, CDR2 SVGIG (reference sequence). With 5 bases clipped from V and 4 bases from J, the junction kept 3 bases outside the gene matches. The CDR3 DNA is TGTGCCTGGGGACTAGCGGGAGGTCGAGAGACCCAGTACTTC. As protein: CAWGLAGGRETQYF.

This chain joins TRBV7-2 and TRBJ1-2; no clear D gene. Germline lookup yields CDR1 SGHTA and CDR2 FQGNSA. The CDR3 has 13 amino acids. Trimming pared 5 bases from V and 3 bases from J, leaving 10 bases between. CDR3 protein: CASSPRTHYGYTF. The CDR3 bases are TGTGCCAGCAGCCCCAGGACTCACTATGGCTACACCTTC. Filled out from reference TRBV7-2 and TRBJ1-2, the complete variable domain reads GAGVSQSPSNKVTEKGKDVELRCDPISGHTALYWYRQSLGQGLEFLIYFQGNSAPDKSGLPSDRFSAERTGGSVSTLTIQRTQQEDSAVYLCASSPRTHYGYTFGSGTRLTVV.

The V call is TRBV30, the J call TRBJ2-3; D possibly corresponds to TRBD1 (6 bases). CDR3 length: 13 residues. V lost 5 bases to trimming and J lost 3 bases, with 12 bases between them. In germline, CDR1 is GTSNPN, CDR2 SVGIG (reference sequence). CDR3 loop: CAWDRRGTDTQYF. CDR3 bases: TGTGCCTGGGACAGGAGAGGAACAGATACGCAGTATTTT.

This clone has only a few counts. This chain joins TRBV5-1 and TRBJ2-7; D is perhaps TRBD2 (6 bases). Germline assignment: CDR1 SGHRS and CDR2 YFSETQ. CDR3 length: 15 amino acids. V lost 0 bases and J lost 0, with 10 bases in between. The CDR3 here is CASSLGLASSYEQYF. The CDR3 nucleotides are TGCGCCAGCAGCTTGGGCCTAGCGTCCTCCTACGAGCAGTACTTC.

V gene TRBV9 combines with J gene TRBJ2-5, with TRBD2 as a possible D gene (6 bases). The CDR3 has 15 amino acids. Germline V gene sequence: CDR1 SGDLS, CDR2 YYNGEE. Trimming stripped 0 bases from V and 3 bases from J, with 12 bases between. The CDR3, as DNA: TGTGCCAGCAGCGTAGGCGGGACGCGGAAAGAGACCCAGTACTTC. This codes for CASSVGGTRKETQYF.

This clone came up a few times. The V call is TRBV25-1, the J call TRBJ2-5; weak D call: TRBD2 (7 bases). Germline assignment: CDR1 MGHDK and CDR2 SYGVNS. The CDR3 runs to 16 residues. The V end lost 7 bases, the J end lost 1 base, and 19 bases lay between the germline ends. CDR3 sequence reads: CASNHLQGGAQETQYF. DNA of the CDR3: TGTGCCAGCAACCACCTACAGGGAGGGGCCCAAGAGACCCAGTACTTC.

This clone was counted only a few times. J is TRBJ2-7 and V is TRBV30; D uncertain. Trimming cost V 0 bases and J 3 bases, with 6 bases left between them. CDR1 is GTSNPN and CDR2 is SVGIG in the germline V gene (reference sequence). The CDR3 has 12 amino acids. CDR3 DNA sequence: TGTGCCTGGAGTGTAGCTGTCTACGAGCAGTACTTC. Translation: CAWSVAVYEQYF.

This chain joins TRBV30 and TRBJ2-5; 14 nucleotides line up with TRBD2. CDR1 and CDR2 (germline): GTSNPN, SVGIG (reference sequence). V lost 2 bases to trimming and J lost 5 bases; unmatched junction nucleotides: 7. This CDR3 has 16 residues. CDR3 sequence (DNA): TGTGCCTGGAGTTTTGGACTAGCGGGAGGTGGGGAGACCCAGTACTTC. Its translation is CAWSFGLAGGGETQYF. Looking up the rest from reference TRBV30 and TRBJ2-5 gives the full variable domain: SQTIHQWPATLVQPVGSPLSLECTVEGTSNPNLYWYRQAAGRGLQLLFYSVGIGQISSEVPQNLSASRPQDRQFILSSKKLLLSDSGFYLCAWSFGLAGGGETQYFGPGTRLLVL.

The chain employs TRBV5-1 and TRBJ2-4; D possibly corresponds to TRBD1 (5 bases). CDR1 SGHRS and CDR2 YFSETQ come from the germline V gene. The CDR3 contains 13 residues. The germline V and J ends were trimmed by 7 bases and 6 bases, with 14 bases remaining between them. The CDR3 is CASRVGPGNIQYF. CDR3 nucleotide sequence: TGCGCCAGCCGGGTGGGGCCGGGAAACATTCAGTACTTC.

The chain combines TRBV14 with TRBJ2-7, with D possibly being TRBD1 (6 bases). This CDR3 is 17 amino acids long. Trimming left V 4 bases short and J 5 bases short, with 24 bases between. Germline CDR1 is SGHDN and CDR2 is FVKESK. Written as DNA, the CDR3 is TGTGCCAGCAGCCCAACACAGGGTCTCCTACCTTCTCACGAGCAGTACTTC. It yields the protein CASSPTQGLLPSHEQYF.

The chain uses TRBV4-1 and TRBJ2-1; 9 bases match TRBD2. There are 16 residues in the CDR3. The V gene's germline CDR1 is MGHRA and CDR2 YSYEKL. V was pared by 4 bases and J by 5 bases, with 9 bases of the junction left unmatched. CDR3 nucleotide sequence: TGCGCCAGCAGCCCGCGTCCGGGACTAGCTGACAATGAGCAGTTCTTC. Its translation is CASSPRPGLADNEQFF.

This clone was recorded a few times. The chain links TRBV6-1 to TRBJ2-7, with D unclear. This CDR3 is built from 12 residues. V was shortened by 8 bases and J by 1 base, with 9 bases between the two germline ends. Germline values: CDR1 MNHNS, CDR2 SASEGT. CDR3: CASSPRSYEQYF. The CDR3 coding sequence is TGTGCCAGCTCCCCGCGGTCCTACGAGCAGTACTTC.